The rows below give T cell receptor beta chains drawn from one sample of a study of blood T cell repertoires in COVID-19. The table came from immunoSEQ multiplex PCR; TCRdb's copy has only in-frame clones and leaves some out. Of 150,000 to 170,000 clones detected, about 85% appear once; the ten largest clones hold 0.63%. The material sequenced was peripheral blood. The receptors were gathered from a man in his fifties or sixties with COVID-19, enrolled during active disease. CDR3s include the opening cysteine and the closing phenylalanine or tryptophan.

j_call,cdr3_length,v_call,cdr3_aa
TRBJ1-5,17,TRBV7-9,CASSLLGGTGSNQPQHF
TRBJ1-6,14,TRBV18,CASSPFNSDSPLHF
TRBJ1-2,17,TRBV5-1,CASSLRTGQDNPYGYTF
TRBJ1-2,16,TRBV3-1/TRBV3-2,CASSQLNSNANYGYTF
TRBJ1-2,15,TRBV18,CASSRDSRPNYGYTF
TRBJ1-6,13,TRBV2,CASKDRGPSPLHF
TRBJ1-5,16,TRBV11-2,CASSLDGWAGHQPQHF
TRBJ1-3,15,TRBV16,CASSQGGLRGNTIYF
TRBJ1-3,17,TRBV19,CASSIGNRQLSGNTIYF
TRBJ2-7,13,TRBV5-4,CASSPGGPYEQYF
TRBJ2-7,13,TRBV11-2,CASSSATGFEQYF
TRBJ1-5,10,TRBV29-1,CSAFNQPQHF
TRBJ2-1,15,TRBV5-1,CASSRQGVSYNEQFF
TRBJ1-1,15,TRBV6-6,CASIKIQQGATEAFF
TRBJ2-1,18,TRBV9,CASSVGYYGTSGISEQFF
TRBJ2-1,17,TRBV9,CASSELSGRSSYNEQFF
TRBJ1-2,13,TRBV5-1,CASSTGQNYGYTF
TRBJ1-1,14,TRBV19,CASSISFLNTEAFF
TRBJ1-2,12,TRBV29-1,CSVTRQAYGYTF
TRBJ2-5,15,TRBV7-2,CASSGRDRPQETQYF
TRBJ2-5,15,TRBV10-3,CAISSSGRLQETQYF
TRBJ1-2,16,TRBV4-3,CASSQDRSQGPDGYTF
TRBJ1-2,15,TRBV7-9,CASSSKMTANYGYTF
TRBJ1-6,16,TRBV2,CASSRTGGSSGSPLHF
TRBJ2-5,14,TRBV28,CASSSRQGPETQYF
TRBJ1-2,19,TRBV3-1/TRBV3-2,CASSLEIPLGRGVGYGYTF
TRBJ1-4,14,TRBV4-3,CASSQGQGGEKLFF
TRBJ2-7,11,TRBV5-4,CASSLTGEQYF
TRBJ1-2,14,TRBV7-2,CASSSHRSAMGYTF
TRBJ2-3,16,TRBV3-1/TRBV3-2,CASSQDSWGGTDTQYF
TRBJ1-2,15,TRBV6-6,CASRSTRGAVYGYTF
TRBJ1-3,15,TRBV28,CASSPRSQGGNTIYF
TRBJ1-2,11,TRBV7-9,CASSQVDVASF
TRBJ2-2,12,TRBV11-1,CASSWSTGELFF
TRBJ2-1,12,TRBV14,CASSQANYEQFF
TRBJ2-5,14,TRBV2,CASRAWTGKETQYF
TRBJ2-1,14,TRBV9,CASSVATGGNEQFF
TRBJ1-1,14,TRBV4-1,CASSPRTGNTEAFF
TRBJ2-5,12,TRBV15,CATSRAGETQYF
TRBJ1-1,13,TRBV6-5,CASSSHRDSQAFF
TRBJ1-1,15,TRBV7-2,CASRKGQGPNTEAFF
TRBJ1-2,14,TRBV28,CASSPRQGRYGYTF
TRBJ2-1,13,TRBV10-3,CATGTSGSGEQFF
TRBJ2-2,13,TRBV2,CASGSVRAGELFF
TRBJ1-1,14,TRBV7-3,CASSLTSGNTEAFF
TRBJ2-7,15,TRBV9,CASSKGQGGSYEQYF